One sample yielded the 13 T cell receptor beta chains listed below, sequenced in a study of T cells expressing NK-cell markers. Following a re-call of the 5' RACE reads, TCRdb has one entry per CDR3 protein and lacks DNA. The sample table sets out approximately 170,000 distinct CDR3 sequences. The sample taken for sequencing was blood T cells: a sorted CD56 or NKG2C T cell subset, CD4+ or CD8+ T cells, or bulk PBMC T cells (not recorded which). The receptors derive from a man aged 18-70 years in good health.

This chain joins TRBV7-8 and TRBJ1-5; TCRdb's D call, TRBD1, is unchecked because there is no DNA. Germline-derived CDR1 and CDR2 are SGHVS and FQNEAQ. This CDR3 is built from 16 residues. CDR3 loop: CASSLVGTGEGQPQHF.

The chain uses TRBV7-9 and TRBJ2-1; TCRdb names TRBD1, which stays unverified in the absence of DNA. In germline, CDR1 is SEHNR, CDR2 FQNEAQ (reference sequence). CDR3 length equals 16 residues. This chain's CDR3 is CASSFPKGGANNEQFF.

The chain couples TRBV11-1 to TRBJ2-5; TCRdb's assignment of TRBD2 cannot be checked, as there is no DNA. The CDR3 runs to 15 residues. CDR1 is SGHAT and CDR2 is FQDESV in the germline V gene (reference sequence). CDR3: CASSSTSGGRGTQYF. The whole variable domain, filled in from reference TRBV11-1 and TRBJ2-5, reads EAEVAQSPRYKITEKSQAVAFWCDPISGHATLYWYRQILGQGPELLVQFQDESVVDDSQLPKDRFSAERLKGVDSTLKIQPAELGDSAMYLCASSSTSGGRGTQYFGPGTRLLVL.

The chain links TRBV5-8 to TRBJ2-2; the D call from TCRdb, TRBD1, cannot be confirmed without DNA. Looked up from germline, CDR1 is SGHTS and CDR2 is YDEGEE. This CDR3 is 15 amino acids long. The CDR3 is CASSFSGTGAGELFF. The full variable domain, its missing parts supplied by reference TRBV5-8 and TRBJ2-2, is EAGVTQSPTHLIKTRGQQATLRCSPISGHTSVYWYQQALGLGLQFLLWYDEGEERNRGNFPPRFSGRQFPNYSSELNVNALELEDSALYLCASSFSGTGAGELFFGEGSRLTVL.

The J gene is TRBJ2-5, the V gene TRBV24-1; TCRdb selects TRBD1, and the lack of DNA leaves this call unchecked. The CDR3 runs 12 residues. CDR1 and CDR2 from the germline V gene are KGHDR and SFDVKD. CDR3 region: CATSDSKGAQYF.

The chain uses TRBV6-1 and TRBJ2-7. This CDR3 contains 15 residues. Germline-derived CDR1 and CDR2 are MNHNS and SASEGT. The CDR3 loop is CASSDHRTHDYEQYF.

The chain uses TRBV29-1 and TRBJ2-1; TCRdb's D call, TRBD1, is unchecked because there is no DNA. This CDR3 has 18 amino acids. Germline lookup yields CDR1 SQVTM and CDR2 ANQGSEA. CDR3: CSVGPLEGTGKTYNEQFF.

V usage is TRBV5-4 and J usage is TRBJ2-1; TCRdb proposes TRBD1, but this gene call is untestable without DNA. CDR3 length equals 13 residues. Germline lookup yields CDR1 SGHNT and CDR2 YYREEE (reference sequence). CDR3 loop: CASSLALGDEQFF.

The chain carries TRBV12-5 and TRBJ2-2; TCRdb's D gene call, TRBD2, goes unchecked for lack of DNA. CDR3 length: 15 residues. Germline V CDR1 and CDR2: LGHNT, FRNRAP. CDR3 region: CASGLETTYTGELFF.

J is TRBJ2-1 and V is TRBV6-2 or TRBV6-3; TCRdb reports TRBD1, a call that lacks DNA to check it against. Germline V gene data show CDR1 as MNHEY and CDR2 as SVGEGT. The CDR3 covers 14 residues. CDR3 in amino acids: CASSLPGVYNEQFF.

This CDR3 reads CSANHRRELYNEQFF. This chain connects TRBV20-1 to TRBJ2-1. This CDR3 is built from 15 residues. CDR1 and CDR2 (germline): DFQATT, SNEGSKA (reference sequence).

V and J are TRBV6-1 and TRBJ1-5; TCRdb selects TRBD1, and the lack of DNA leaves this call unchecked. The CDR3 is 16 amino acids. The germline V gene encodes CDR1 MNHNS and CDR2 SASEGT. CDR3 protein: CASSLSLQGGNQPQHF.

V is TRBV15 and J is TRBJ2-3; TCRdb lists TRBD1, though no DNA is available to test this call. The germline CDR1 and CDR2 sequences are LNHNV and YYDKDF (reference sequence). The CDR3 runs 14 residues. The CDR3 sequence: CATKIQGTTDTQYF.